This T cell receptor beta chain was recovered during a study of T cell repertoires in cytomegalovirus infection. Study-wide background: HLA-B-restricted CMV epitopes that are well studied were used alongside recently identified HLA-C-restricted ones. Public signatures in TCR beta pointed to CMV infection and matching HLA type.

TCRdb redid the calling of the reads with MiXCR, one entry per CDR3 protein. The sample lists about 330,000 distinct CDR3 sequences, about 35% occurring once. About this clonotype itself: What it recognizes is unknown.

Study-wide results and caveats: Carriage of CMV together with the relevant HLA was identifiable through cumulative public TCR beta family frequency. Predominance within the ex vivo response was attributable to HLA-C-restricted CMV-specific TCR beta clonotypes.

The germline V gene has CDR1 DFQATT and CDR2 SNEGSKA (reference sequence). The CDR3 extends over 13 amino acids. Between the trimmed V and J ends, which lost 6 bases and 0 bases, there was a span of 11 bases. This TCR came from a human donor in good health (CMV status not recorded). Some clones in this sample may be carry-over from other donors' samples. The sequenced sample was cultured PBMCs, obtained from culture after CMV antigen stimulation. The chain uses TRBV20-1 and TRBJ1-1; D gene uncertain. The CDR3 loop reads CSAPKTMNTEAFF. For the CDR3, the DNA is TGCAGTGCCCCTAAGACCATGAACACTGAAGCTTTCTTT.